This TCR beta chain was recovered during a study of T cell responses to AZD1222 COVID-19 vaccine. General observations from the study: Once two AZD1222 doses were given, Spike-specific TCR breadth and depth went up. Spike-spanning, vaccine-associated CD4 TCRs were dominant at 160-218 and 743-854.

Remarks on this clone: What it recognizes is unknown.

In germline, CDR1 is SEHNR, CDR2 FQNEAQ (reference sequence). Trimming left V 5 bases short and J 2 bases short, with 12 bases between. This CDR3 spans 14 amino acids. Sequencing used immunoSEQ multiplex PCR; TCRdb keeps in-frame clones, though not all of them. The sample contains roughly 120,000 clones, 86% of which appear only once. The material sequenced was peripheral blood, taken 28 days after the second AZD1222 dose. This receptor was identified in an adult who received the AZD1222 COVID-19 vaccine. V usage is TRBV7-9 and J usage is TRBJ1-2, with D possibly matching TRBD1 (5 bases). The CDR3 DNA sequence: TGTGCCAGCAGCATAGGGACCAGGAACTATGGCTACACCTTC. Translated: CASSIGTRNYGYTF.